These 30 T cell receptor beta chains were sequenced from one sample in a study of graft-versus-host responses after intestinal transplantation (dated by TCRdb to the early 2020s). These receptors have no known antigen. The sample's time point, from its label and the paper: cells obtained before transplantation from donor or recipient. The receptor library was made with the immunoSEQ multiplex PCR assay. The clones in this table, taken by TCRdb from immuneACCESS, are in-frame only. Not every clone is retained; where verified, under half of the shortfall comes from an unresolved V gene, and the cause of the rest is unknown. A total of roughly 120,000 clones appear in this sample, just over 90% of them only once. Of the sample, over 0.15% is held by the ten largest clones. The specimen comprised unstimulated CD4+ T cells sorted from spleen or lymph node cells, sampled before intestinal transplant. Receptor source: a human donor who received an intestinal transplant.

This chain uses TRBV28 with TRBJ2-5, with D perhaps matching TRBD1 (6 bases). Trimming stripped 3 bases from V and 7 bases from J, with 15 bases between. Germline V gives CDR1 MDHEN, CDR2 SYDVKM. This CDR3 is built from 14 residues. DNA of the CDR3: TGTGCCAGCAGTTTTTTACAGGGTTCGCCGACCCAGTACTTC. It is translated as CASSFLQGSPTQYF.

The rearrangement uses TRBV30 and TRBJ2-5, with 10 bases lining up with TRBD2. Germline trimming cut 0 bases from V and 8 bases from J; bases unmatched to any gene: 6. CDR3 length: 14 amino acids. The germline V gene has CDR1 GTSNPN and CDR2 SVGIG (reference sequence). The CDR3 DNA reads as TGTGCCTGGAGTGTATTAGCGGGGGGAGGAACCCAGTACTTC. Translating gives CAWSVLAGGGTQYF.

The J gene is TRBJ2-2, the V gene TRBV5-4; 7 positions match TRBD1. Germline assignment: CDR1 SGHNT and CDR2 YYREEE (reference sequence). The J segment lost 1 base and the V segment lost 0 bases, leaving 3 bases of the junction unmatched. The CDR3 contains 16 residues. The CDR3 reads CASSLAGQKNTGELFF. The CDR3 bases are TGTGCCAGCAGCTTGGCGGGACAGAAGAACACCGGGGAGCTGTTTTTT.

As regards this clone: Within the sample, other DNA sequences also encode this same CDR3. V usage is TRBV6-5 and J usage is TRBJ2-1; 8 bases map to TRBD2. The CDR3 spans 16 residues. Germline values: CDR1 MNHEY, CDR2 SVGAGI. The junction had 6 bases not matched to a gene; V was cut back by 0 bases and J by 5 bases. CDR3 loop: CASSYSSAGGNNEQFF. Written as DNA, the CDR3 is TGTGCCAGCAGTTACTCGTCTGCGGGAGGAAACAATGAGCAGTTCTTC.

The chain is built from TRBV5-1 and TRBJ1-5, with D maybe TRBD1 (5 bases). Germline loops: CDR1 SGHRS, CDR2 YFSETQ. Trimming left V 4 bases short and J 2 bases short, with 13 bases between. The CDR3 is 15 amino acids. The CDR3 sequence is CASSPDWGGNQPQHF. CDR3 bases: TGCGCCAGCAGCCCGGACTGGGGGGGCAATCAGCCCCAGCATTTT.

This clone was observed a few times. The same CDR3 is also encoded by other DNA sequences in this sample. V usage is TRBV28 and J usage is TRBJ1-2; D possibly corresponds to TRBD1 (5 bases). The CDR3 consists of 12 residues. CDR1 and CDR2 (germline): MDHEN, SYDVKM. V was trimmed by 2 bases and J by 4 bases, leaving 5 bases between them. The CDR3 region is CASSLQGYGYTF. The CDR3 DNA sequence: TGTGCCAGCAGTTTACAGGGCTATGGCTACACCTTC.

The chain combines TRBV7-9 with TRBJ1-3; D remains unclear. Germline CDR1 reads SEHNR; CDR2 reads FQNEAQ (reference sequence). V lost 2 bases to trimming and J lost 0 bases, with 11 bases between them. CDR3 length equals 16 residues. Here the CDR3 reads CASSLLGQYSGNTIYF. The CDR3 bases are TGTGCCAGCAGCTTATTGGGCCAGTACTCTGGAAACACCATATATTTT.

This clone was observed a single time. The genes are TRBV7-8 and TRBJ2-1; D is ambiguous. Per germline, CDR1 SGHVS and CDR2 FQNEAQ. Trimming removed 5 bases at V and 2 bases at J, with 10 bases between. CDR3 length: 14 residues. CDR3 residues: CASSLDAAYNEQFF. For the CDR3, the DNA is TGTGCCAGCAGCCTCGACGCGGCCTACAATGAGCAGTTCTTC.

The chain is built from TRBV11-2 and TRBJ2-5; TRBD2 matches 10 bases. The J segment lost 2 bases and the V segment lost 3 bases, leaving 3 bases of the junction unmatched. Germline V CDR1 and CDR2: SGHAT, FQNNGV. This CDR3 region has 15 residues. The CDR3 DNA is TGTGCCAGCAGCTTTCTAGCGGGGGTGCAAGAGACCCAGTACTTC. Translation gives CASSFLAGVQETQYF.

This clone was counted a single time. This chain uses TRBV7-2 with TRBJ2-1; possible D gene TRBD2, 5 bases. V was trimmed by 1 base and J by 12 bases, leaving 10 bases between them. CDR1 is SGHTA, CDR2 FQGNSA, per germline. The CDR3 covers 12 residues. This chain's CDR3 is CASSLGLEGQFF. The CDR3 nucleotides are TGTGCCAGCAGCTTAGGGCTAGAGGGGCAGTTCTTC.

This chain links TRBV10-3 with TRBJ2-1; 13 bases fit TRBD2. The CDR3 covers 17 residues. Germline CDR1 reads ENHRY; CDR2 reads SYGVKD. J gave up 10 bases and V 1 base, and 10 bases lay outside the gene matches. The CDR3 loop is CAISEWGGLAGRWEQFF. The CDR3 coding sequence is TGTGCCATCAGTGAGTGGGGGGGACTAGCGGGACGGTGGGAGCAGTTCTTC.

This chain links TRBV2 with TRBJ1-1; no firm D call. The V end was cut by 7 bases, the J end by 10 bases, with 19 bases between. The CDR3 totals 13 residues. Germline assignment: CDR1 SNHLY and CDR2 FYNNEI. The CDR3 region has the DNA TGTGCCAGCAACCCCGTCGGGAGGGCGGCAGCTTTCTTT. As protein: CASNPVGRAAAFF.

This clone has a single count. The V call is TRBV7-9, the J call TRBJ1-1; the D gene is possibly TRBD1 (5 bases). V was trimmed by 7 bases and J by 5 bases, leaving 17 bases between them. The CDR3 is made up of 14 amino acids. Germline CDR1 reads SEHNR; CDR2 reads FQNEAQ (reference sequence). CDR3 coding DNA: TGTGCCAGCACCTCGGGGGTAGGGAGAACTGAAGCTTTCTTT. The encoded protein is CASTSGVGRTEAFF.

The chain couples TRBV28 to TRBJ1-4; possible D gene TRBD1, 5 bases. Germline CDR1 and CDR2: MDHEN and SYDVKM. V shed 6 bases and J shed 3 bases, with 14 bases lying between them. CDR3 length: 15 amino acids. The CDR3, as DNA: TGTGCCAGCAGAGCCCGGGGGGGGGCTAATGAAAAACTGTTTTTT. Amino acid sequence: CASRARGGANEKLFF.

The genes are TRBV20-1 and TRBJ1-2; D is unresolved. Trimming took off 6 bases at V and 7 bases at J, with 12 bases between the two ends. CDR3 size: 11 residues. CDR1 and CDR2 from the germline V gene are DFQATT and SNEGSKA (reference sequence). The CDR3 is CSAPGDSGYTF. The CDR3 DNA is TGCAGTGCCCCAGGCGATTCTGGCTACACCTTC.

This chain connects TRBV5-4 to TRBJ1-2; D unresolved. Germline lookup yields CDR1 SGHNT and CDR2 YYREEE (reference sequence). Trimming cost V 2 bases and J 0 bases, with 14 bases left between them. This CDR3 has 16 amino acids. CDR3 in DNA: TGTGCCAGCAGCTTCGGGTATCAGACTGCTAACTATGGCTACACCTTC. Translation: CASSFGYQTANYGYTF.

V is TRBV7-2 and J is TRBJ1-1, with TRBD1 identical over 8 bases. Trimming removed 7 bases from V and 0 bases from J; junction bases left unmatched: 16. Germline-derived CDR1 and CDR2 are SGHTA and FQGNSA. The CDR3 sequence is 18 residues long. CDR3 in amino acids: CASNKRGVRDRLNTEAFF. As DNA, the CDR3 is TGTGCCAGCAATAAAAGGGGGGTGCGGGACAGGCTGAACACTGAAGCTTTCTTT.

The V gene is TRBV9, the J gene TRBJ2-3; weak D call: TRBD2 (5 bases). Germline CDR1 and CDR2: SGDLS and YYNGEE. The CDR3 sequence is 14 residues long. The V and J ends lost 0 bases and 2 bases respectively, with 7 bases between them. The CDR3 DNA is TGTGCCAGCAGCGTAGCTAGCTACACAGATACGCAGTATTTT. Its protein product is CASSVASYTDTQYF.

The rearrangement joins TRBV4-1 to TRBJ2-1; 10 bases map to TRBD2. This CDR3 contains 18 residues. The germline V gene encodes CDR1 MGHRA and CDR2 YSYEKL. V was clipped by 2 bases and J by 1 base; unmatched bases: 8. The CDR3 DNA reads as TGCGCCAGCAGCCAAAAAGGGGGACTAGCGCTTTCCTACAATGAGCAGTTCTTC. Protein: CASSQKGGLALSYNEQFF.

The rearrangement uses TRBV7-2 and TRBJ2-2, with no clear D. Germline CDR1 and CDR2: SGHTA and FQGNSA. The CDR3 covers 13 residues. The germline V and J ends were trimmed by 5 bases and 4 bases, with 8 bases remaining between them. CDR3 loop: CASSLRSTGELFF. The CDR3 DNA follows: TGTGCCAGCAGCCTCAGATCCACCGGGGAGCTGTTTTTT.

This chain connects TRBV7-2 to TRBJ1-5, with D possibly matching TRBD1 (5 bases). The germline V gene encodes CDR1 SGHTA and CDR2 FQGNSA. The CDR3 runs to 14 residues. The V end lost 2 bases, the J end lost 2 bases, and 7 bases lay between the germline ends. CDR3 nucleotide sequence: TGTGCCAGCAGCTTATTACAGGGCAATCAGCCCCAGCATTTT. As protein: CASSLLQGNQPQHF.

Here the CDR3 DNA reads TGTGCCTGGAGTCCCCTCCGACAGGGCGCTGAAGCTTTCTTT. Protein sequence: CAWSPLRQGAEAFF. The rearrangement links TRBV30 to TRBJ1-1, with TRBD1 matching 7 bases. This CDR3 has 14 amino acids. V trimming: 2 bases; J trimming: 6 bases; junction bases outside the gene matches: 9. The germline gives CDR1 GTSNPN, CDR2 SVGIG (reference sequence).

This clone has only one observation. The chain uses TRBV11-2 and TRBJ2-7; TRBD1 matches at 8 bases. CDR1 and CDR2 from the germline V gene are SGHAT and FQNNGV. There are 14 residues in the CDR3. The V gene end was trimmed by 6 bases and the J gene end by 5 bases; junction bases not matched to a gene: 9. CDR3 sequence: CASSFGDRMNEQYF. The CDR3 nucleotides are TGTGCCAGCAGTTTTGGGGACAGGATGAACGAGCAGTACTTC.

This clone was picked up one time. The rearrangement links TRBV19 to TRBJ1-2; D is perhaps TRBD1 (5 bases). The ends were cut back, 4 bases at V and 4 bases at J, with 16 bases in the middle. The CDR3 loop spans 15 amino acids. Germline values: CDR1 LNHDA, CDR2 SQIVND (reference sequence). The CDR3 protein is CASSSPQGRGYGYTF. CDR3 in DNA: TGTGCCAGTAGTAGTCCTCAGGGAAGAGGCTATGGCTACACCTTC.

V gene TRBV5-6 combines with J gene TRBJ2-7; TRBD1 matches at 7 bases. The CDR3 is made up of 14 amino acids. The junction had 10 bases not matched to a gene; V was cut back by 3 bases and J by 7 bases. Germline lookup yields CDR1 SGHDT and CDR2 YYEEEE. For the CDR3, the DNA is TGTGCCAGCAGCTCCGGACAGGTGCAAATGGAGCAGTACTTC. It translates to CASSSGQVQMEQYF. Full variable domain (remainder filled in from reference TRBV5-6 and TRBJ2-7): DAGVTQSPTHLIKTRGQQVTLRCSPKSGHDTVSWYQQALGQGPQFIFQYYEEEERQRGNFPDRFSGHQFPNYSSELNVNALLLGDSALYLCASSSGQVQMEQYFGPGTRLTVT.

The chain links TRBV6-5 to TRBJ2-5; D possibly corresponds to TRBD1 (5 bases). The J call is uncertain, as TRBJ2-7 better fits the DNA end. Germline V CDR1 and CDR2: MNHEY, SVGAGI. This CDR3 is 13 amino acids long. The CDR3 DNA reads as TGTGCCAGCAGTTACAGGGGCTCCTACGAGCAGTACTTC. This encodes CASSYRGSYEQYF.

The rearrangement joins TRBV7-2 to TRBJ2-7; D is ambiguous. Trimming removed 2 bases at V and 5 bases at J, with 7 bases between. This CDR3 region has 12 residues. Germline values: CDR1 SGHTA, CDR2 FQGNSA. In DNA, the CDR3 is TGTGCCAGCAGCTTAACAATCCACGAGCAGTACTTC. Amino acids: CASSLTIHEQYF.

This chain uses TRBV7-3 with TRBJ2-3; weak D call: TRBD2 (6 bases). Germline assignment: CDR1 SGHTA and CDR2 FQGTGA. Trimming left V 5 bases short and J 7 bases short, with 16 bases between. The CDR3 is 14 residues long. CDR3 DNA sequence: TGTGCCAGCAGCCCAGCGGGTGGAGGGTATACGCAGTATTTT. Its protein is CASSPAGGGYTQYF.

This clone is a singleton in its sample. The V gene is TRBV9, the J gene TRBJ1-3, with no clear D. V lost 0 bases, J lost 0 bases, and 13 bases lay in between. In germline, CDR1 is SGDLS, CDR2 YYNGEE. This CDR3 comprises 17 residues. Here the CDR3 reads CASSVGFVGASGNTIYF. CDR3 sequence (DNA): TGTGCCAGCAGCGTAGGGTTTGTGGGCGCCTCTGGAAACACCATATATTTT.

This clone has a handful of counts. CDR3 protein: CASSLDRGTVSPLHF. In nucleotides, the CDR3 is TGTGCCAGCAGCCTCGACAGGGGGACGGTTTCACCCCTCCACTTT. This chain links TRBV5-4 with TRBJ1-6; 9 positions match TRBD1. The V and J ends lost 4 bases and 9 bases, in that order; junction bases with no gene match: 8. Germline values: CDR1 SGHNT, CDR2 YYREEE (reference sequence). There are 15 residues in the CDR3. Full variable domain (outside the CDR3, taken from reference TRBV5-4 and TRBJ1-6): ETGVTQSPTHLIKTRGQQVTLRCSSQSGHNTVSWYQQALGQGPQFIFQYYREEENGRGNFPPRFSGLQFPNYSSELNVNALELDDSALYLCASSLDRGTVSPLHFGNGTRLTVT.